This T cell receptor (beta chain) was found in a study of blood T cell repertoires in COVID-19. CDR1 is SGHVS and CDR2 is FNYEAQ in the germline V gene. Trimming removed 2 bases from V and 9 bases from J; junction bases left unmatched: 7. There are 16 residues in the CDR3. Methods used by the authors: It was from reference gene primer amplification that nucleated cell counts were estimated. Sequenced by immunoSEQ multiplex PCR; TCRdb stores in-frame clones only, minus some. Clonal size and the V and J genes are those of that table, whereas D and trimming came from the DNA. The sample shows 400,000 or so clones, 85% to 90% of them seen only once.

The sequenced sample was peripheral blood. The rearrangement joins TRBV7-6 to TRBJ2-1; 13 bases fit TRBD2. The source is a human donor in a cohort sampled during active COVID-19. The DNA for the CDR3 is TGTGCCAGCAGCTTACTACTAGCGGGAGGGAAGGGTGAGCAGTTCTTC. This codes for CASSLLLAGGKGEQFF.